This TCR beta chain was captured by sequencing in a study of cytomegalovirus exposure and HLA in healthy donors. This CDR3 has 14 amino acids. V was pared by 6 bases and J by 7 bases, with 5 bases of the junction left unmatched. Per the germline V gene, CDR1 is MGHDK and CDR2 is SYGVNS. Vbeta (60) and Jbeta (13) primers were used in the PCR. Here immunoSEQ multiplex PCR was the method, and the copy in TCRdb shows in-frame clones only, minus some. In total, the table holds 100,000 to 150,000 clones. This sequence joins TRBV25-1 and TRBJ2-7; 14 bases agree with TRBD2. The sequence derives from a woman between 40 and 50 years old in good health and CMV-seropositive. Material for sequencing was PBMCs. The DNA of the CDR3 is TGTGCCAGCAGCGGGACTAGCGGGAGTGGTGAGCAGTACTTC. This translates into CASSGTSGSGEQYF.